This section outlines one T cell receptor (beta chain) sequence together with its context. These data originate in a study of blood T cell repertoires in COVID-19. Study in general: The analysed material was cDNA or gDNA that came from T cells, B-cell-depleted T cells, or PBMCs.

The V and J ends lost 1 base and 5 bases respectively, with 14 bases between them. Germline CDR1 and CDR2: SGHTA and FQGTGA. The length of the CDR3 is 16 residues. In the original processing: Amplification of reference gene primers was used by the study to estimate nucleated cell counts. Using immunoSEQ multiplex PCR, the repertoire was profiled, and TCRdb retains in-frame clones only, with some absent. V, J and clone size were drawn from that table, and D and trimming were deduced from the DNA. The sample includes some 69,000 clones, approximately 80% seen only once; the top ten take 20% to 25%. The rearrangement links TRBV7-3 to TRBJ2-2; D perhaps matches TRBD2 (5 bases). Input material: peripheral blood. This clonotype was obtained from a woman aged 65 to 85 with acute or convalescent COVID-19. CDR3 bases: TGTGCCAGCAGCTTAAAGTTAGGGAGTGGGACCGGGGAGCTGTTTTTT. Translated: CASSLKLGSGTGELFF.